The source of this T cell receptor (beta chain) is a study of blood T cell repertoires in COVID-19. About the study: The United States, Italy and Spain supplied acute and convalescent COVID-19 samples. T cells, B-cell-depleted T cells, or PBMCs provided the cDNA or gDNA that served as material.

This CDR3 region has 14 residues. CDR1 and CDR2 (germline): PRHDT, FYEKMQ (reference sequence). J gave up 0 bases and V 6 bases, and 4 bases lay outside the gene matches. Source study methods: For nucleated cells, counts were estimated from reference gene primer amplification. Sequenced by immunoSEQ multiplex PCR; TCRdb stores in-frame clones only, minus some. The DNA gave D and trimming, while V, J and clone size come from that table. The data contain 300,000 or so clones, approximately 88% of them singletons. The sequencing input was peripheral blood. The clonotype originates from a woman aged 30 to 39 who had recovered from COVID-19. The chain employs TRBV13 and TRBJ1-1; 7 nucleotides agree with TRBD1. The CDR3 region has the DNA TGTGCCAGCAGACTCGGGACAGTGAACACTGAAGCTTTCTTT. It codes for CASRLGTVNTEAFF.